This TCR beta chain originates from a study of blood T cell repertoires in COVID-19. Whole-study context: The origin of the acute and convalescent COVID-19 samples was the United States, Italy and Spain. Sources were T cells, B-cell-depleted T cells, or PBMCs; the material itself was cDNA or gDNA.

This clone was found once. The CDR3 length is 15 residues. V was pared by 3 bases and J by 1 base, with 6 bases of the junction left unmatched. From germline, CDR1 is SGDLS and CDR2 YYNGEE. Source study methods: Quantification of nucleated cells was approximated via reference gene primer amplification. Assay used: immunoSEQ multiplex PCR; TCRdb lists only in-frame clones, some missing. V and J calls and clone size are those listed in that table; D and trimming were worked out from the DNA. Of about 59,000 clones in the sample, about 85% were seen once. The clonotype was recovered from a woman older than 75 with acute or convalescent COVID-19. Sequencing used peripheral blood. The rearrangement joins TRBV9 to TRBJ1-1, with 7 bases fitting TRBD1. Here the CDR3 reads CASSGLGQANTEAFF. DNA of the CDR3: TGTGCCAGCAGCGGCTTAGGACAGGCGAACACTGAAGCTTTCTTT.